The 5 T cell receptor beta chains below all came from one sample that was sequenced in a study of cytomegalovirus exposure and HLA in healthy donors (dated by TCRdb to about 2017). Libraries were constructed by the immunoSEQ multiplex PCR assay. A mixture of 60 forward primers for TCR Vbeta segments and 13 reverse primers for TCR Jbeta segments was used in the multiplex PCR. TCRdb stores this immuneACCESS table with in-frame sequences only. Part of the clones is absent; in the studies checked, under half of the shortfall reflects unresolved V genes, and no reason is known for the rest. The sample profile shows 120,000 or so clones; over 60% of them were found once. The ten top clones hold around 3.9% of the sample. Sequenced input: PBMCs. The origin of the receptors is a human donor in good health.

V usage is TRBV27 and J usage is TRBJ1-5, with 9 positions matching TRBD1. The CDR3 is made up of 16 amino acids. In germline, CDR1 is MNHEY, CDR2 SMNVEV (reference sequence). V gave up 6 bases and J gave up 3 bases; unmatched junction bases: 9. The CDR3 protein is CASSSGQGTVNQPQHF. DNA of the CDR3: TGTGCCAGCAGCTCCGGACAGGGGACGGTCAATCAGCCCCAGCATTTT.

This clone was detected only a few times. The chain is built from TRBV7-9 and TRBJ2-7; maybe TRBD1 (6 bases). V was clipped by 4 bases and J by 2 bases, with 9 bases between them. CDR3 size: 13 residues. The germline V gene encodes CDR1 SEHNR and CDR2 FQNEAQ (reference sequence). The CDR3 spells CASSSTGPYEQYF. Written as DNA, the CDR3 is TGTGCCAGCAGCTCCACAGGGCCCTACGAGCAGTACTTC.

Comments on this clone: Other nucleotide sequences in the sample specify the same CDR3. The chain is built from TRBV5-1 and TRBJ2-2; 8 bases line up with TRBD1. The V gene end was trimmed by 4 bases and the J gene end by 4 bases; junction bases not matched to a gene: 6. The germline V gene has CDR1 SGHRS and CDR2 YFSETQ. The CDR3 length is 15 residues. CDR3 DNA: TGCGCCAGCAGCATGGGGACAGGACCCACCGGGGAGCTGTTTTTT. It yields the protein CASSMGTGPTGELFF.

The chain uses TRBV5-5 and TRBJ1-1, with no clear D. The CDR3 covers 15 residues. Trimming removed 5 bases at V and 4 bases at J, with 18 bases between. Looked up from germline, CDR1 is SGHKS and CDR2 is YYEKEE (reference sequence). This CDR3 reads CASSRGQSISTEAFF. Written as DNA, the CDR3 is TGTGCCAGCAGTCGAGGGCAATCTATTTCCACTGAAGCTTTCTTT.

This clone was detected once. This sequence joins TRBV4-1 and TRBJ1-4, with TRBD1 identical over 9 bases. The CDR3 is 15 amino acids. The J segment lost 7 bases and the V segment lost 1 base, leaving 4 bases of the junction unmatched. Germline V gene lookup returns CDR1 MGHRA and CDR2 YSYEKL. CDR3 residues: CASSQGWDRAEKLFF. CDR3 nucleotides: TGCGCCAGCAGCCAAGGATGGGACAGGGCTGAAAAACTGTTTTTT.